Shown below are 13 T cell receptor beta chains from a single sample sequenced in a study of cytomegalovirus exposure and HLA in healthy donors. PCR involved 60 Vbeta and 13 Jbeta primers. The assay was immunoSEQ multiplex PCR, and TCRdb's table has in-frame clones only and misses some. The sample lists 140,000 to 150,000 clones, about 72% occurring once. The specimen sequenced was PBMCs. The receptors originated from a man in his sixties in good health and CMV-seronegative.

V is TRBV5-1 and J is TRBJ1-3; a possible D gene is TRBD1 (5 bases). The CDR3 runs to 16 residues. With 0 bases removed from V and 0 bases from J, the gap between germline ends came to 10 bases. Germline values: CDR1 SGHRS, CDR2 YFSETQ. In DNA form, the CDR3 reads TGCGCCAGCAGCTTGGGGACACTGAGCTCTGGAAACACCATATATTTT. Translating gives CASSLGTLSSGNTIYF.

The chain has TRBV6-5 and TRBJ2-7; 10 bases match TRBD1. The V gene's germline CDR1 is MNHEY and CDR2 SVGAGI. J gave up 2 bases and V 5 bases, and 3 bases lay outside the gene matches. The CDR3 runs to 14 residues. Here the CDR3 DNA reads TGTGCCAGCAGTCGACAGGGGGCGGCCTACGAGCAGTACTTC. Translated, it gives CASSRQGAAYEQYF.

The CDR3 DNA reads TGTGCCAGCAGCGTCATGGGGCTAGGTGTTGAGCAGTACTTC. It encodes CASSVMGLGVEQYF. The chain has TRBV5-4 and TRBJ2-7; D is perhaps TRBD1 (5 bases). Germline assignment: CDR1 SGHNT and CDR2 YYREEE (reference sequence). V was pared by 4 bases and J by 7 bases, with 18 bases between. This CDR3 has 14 residues.

The chain employs TRBV30 and TRBJ2-1, with TRBD2 matching over 16 bases. Germline V gives CDR1 GTSNPN, CDR2 SVGIG (reference sequence). The V gene end was trimmed by 2 bases and the J gene end by 7 bases; junction bases not matched to a gene: 8. The CDR3 sequence is 17 residues long. CDR3 sequence: CAWSTGLAGGPGNEQFF. CDR3 DNA: TGTGCCTGGAGTACGGGACTAGCGGGAGGGCCAGGGAATGAGCAGTTCTTC.

This clone occurred a few times. The chain employs TRBV6-5 and TRBJ1-4; TRBD1 matches 11 bases. The CDR3 consists of 14 residues. V lost 5 bases, J lost 8 bases, and 4 bases stayed unmatched. Looked up from germline, CDR1 is MNHEY and CDR2 is SVGAGI. The CDR3 protein is CASSRDRGTEKLFF. CDR3 coding DNA: TGTGCCAGCAGTCGGGACAGGGGGACAGAAAAACTGTTTTTT.

The chain links TRBV2 to TRBJ2-2, with D possibly being TRBD1 (6 bases). The germline CDR1 and CDR2 sequences are SNHLY and FYNNEI. This CDR3 spans 15 amino acids. Trimming pared 6 bases from V and 0 bases from J, leaving 11 bases between. This CDR3 reads CASSLDRSNTGELFF. CDR3 sequence (DNA): TGTGCCAGCAGCCTCGACAGGTCGAACACCGGGGAGCTGTTTTTT.

This clone turned up a few times. This rearrangement joins TRBV11-3 to TRBJ2-2; no clear D. Trimming shortened V by 2 bases and J by 6 bases, and 7 bases separated the two germline ends. The CDR3 totals 13 residues. Germline V lookup: CDR1 SGHNT, CDR2 YENEEA. CDR3 in amino acids: CASSLSSSGELFF. Here the CDR3 DNA reads TGTGCCAGCAGCTTATCTTCCTCCGGGGAGCTGTTTTTT.

The genes are TRBV9 and TRBJ1-4, with D hard to call. V lost 4 bases and J 11 bases, leaving 15 bases between the germline ends. The CDR3 length is 13 residues. Germline lookup yields CDR1 SGDLS and CDR2 YYNGEE. Here the CDR3 DNA reads TGTGCCAGCAGCTCCACGCGGGGTGATAAACTGTTTTTT. Translation: CASSSTRGDKLFF.

The CDR3 reads CASSYSRGGVEQYF. The DNA of the CDR3 is TGTGCCAGCAGTTACTCGAGGGGAGGGGTCGAGCAGTACTTC. The chain couples TRBV6-5 to TRBJ2-7; 7 bases align to TRBD2. The trim removed 0 bases at V and 6 bases at J, leaving 5 bases unmatched. Germline CDR1 and CDR2: MNHEY and SVGAGI. The CDR3 has 14 residues.

The J gene is TRBJ1-4, the V gene TRBV19; perhaps TRBD1 as D (6 bases). Trimming stripped 0 bases from V and 8 bases from J, with 19 bases between. The CDR3 sequence is 17 residues long. Germline loops: CDR1 LNHDA, CDR2 SQIVND (reference sequence). The CDR3 sequence: CASSIDPVQGQEEKLFF. Here the CDR3 DNA reads TGTGCCAGTAGTATAGATCCCGTGCAGGGGCAGGAAGAAAAACTGTTTTTT.

The rearrangement uses TRBV9 and TRBJ2-1; 10 bases agree with TRBD2. The CDR3 runs to 17 residues. V lost 2 bases and J lost 3; bases outside the gene matches: 8. CDR1 SGDLS and CDR2 YYNGEE come from the germline V gene. The CDR3 DNA sequence: TGTGCCAGCAGCGTCCCAACTAGCGGGATGGGCTACAATGAGCAGTTCTTC. Encoded protein: CASSVPTSGMGYNEQFF. Using reference TRBV9 and TRBJ2-1 for the parts outside the CDR3, the full variable domain is DSGVTQTPKHLITATGQRVTLRCSPRSGDLSVYWYQQSLDQGLQFLIQYYNGEERAKGNILERFSAQQFPDLHSELNLSSLELGDSALYFCASSVPTSGMGYNEQFFGPGTRLTVL.

J is TRBJ2-1 and V is TRBV18, with 7 bases aligning to TRBD2. The CDR3 has 15 residues. The junction had 8 bases not matched to a gene; V was cut back by 3 bases and J by 6 bases. The germline V gene has CDR1 KGHSH and CDR2 LQKENI. CDR3 sequence: CASSPVGGTGNEQFF. The CDR3 DNA reads TGTGCCAGCTCACCGGTCGGGGGGACGGGCAATGAGCAGTTCTTC.

The rearrangement uses TRBV5-1 and TRBJ2-7, with TRBD2 as a possible D gene (5 bases). This CDR3 comprises 15 residues. Germline V gives CDR1 SGHRS, CDR2 YFSETQ. Trimming pared 1 base from V and 7 bases from J, leaving 18 bases between. The CDR3 region is CASSLSAGGWMEQYF. The DNA of the CDR3 is TGCGCCAGCAGCTTGTCTGCGGGTGGCTGGATGGAGCAGTACTTC.